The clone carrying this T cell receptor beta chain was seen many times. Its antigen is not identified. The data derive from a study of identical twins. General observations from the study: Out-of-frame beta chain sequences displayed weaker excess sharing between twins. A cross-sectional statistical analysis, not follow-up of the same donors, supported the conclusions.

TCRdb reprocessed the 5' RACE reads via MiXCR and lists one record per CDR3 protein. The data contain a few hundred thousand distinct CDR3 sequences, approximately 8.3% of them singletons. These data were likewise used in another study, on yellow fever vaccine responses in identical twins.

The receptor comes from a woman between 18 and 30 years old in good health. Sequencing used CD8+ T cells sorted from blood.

The CDR3 DNA reads TGTGCCAGCAGCTCCGTCGGGACAGGAGCCACCGGGGAGCTGTTTTTT. It is translated as CASSSVGTGATGELFF. The chain carries TRBV7-9 and TRBJ2-2, with 8 bases that match TRBD1. This CDR3 is 16 amino acids long. V lost 4 bases to trimming and J lost 4 bases; unmatched junction nucleotides: 8. Germline V lookup: CDR1 SEHNR, CDR2 FQNEAQ (reference sequence).